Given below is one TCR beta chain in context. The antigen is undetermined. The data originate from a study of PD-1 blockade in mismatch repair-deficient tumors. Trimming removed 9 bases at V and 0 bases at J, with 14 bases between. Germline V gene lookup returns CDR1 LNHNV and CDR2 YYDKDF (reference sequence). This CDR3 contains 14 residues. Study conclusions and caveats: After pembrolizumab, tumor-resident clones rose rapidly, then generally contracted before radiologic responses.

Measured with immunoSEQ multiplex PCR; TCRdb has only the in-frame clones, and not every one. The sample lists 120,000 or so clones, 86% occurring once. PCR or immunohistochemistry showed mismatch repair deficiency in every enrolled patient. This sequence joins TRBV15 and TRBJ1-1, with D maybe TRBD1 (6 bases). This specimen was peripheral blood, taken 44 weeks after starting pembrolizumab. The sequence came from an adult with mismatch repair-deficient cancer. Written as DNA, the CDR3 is TGTGCCACACGGGGGGGCGGAATGAACACTGAAGCTTTCTTT. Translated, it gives CATRGGGMNTEAFF.